A single sample is the source of the 27 T cell receptor beta chains below, sequenced in a study of T cells after posttransplantation cyclophosphamide. Measured with immunoSEQ multiplex PCR; TCRdb has only the in-frame clones, and not every one. The data show 45,000 to 65,000 clones, approximately 94% seen once. Sequences were obtained from PBMCs. The receptor source for this set is a woman aged 25 to 39 in good health and a related stem cell transplant donor.

The V call is TRBV2, the J call TRBJ1-1; D may be TRBD1 (6 bases). The germline V gene encodes CDR1 SNHLY and CDR2 FYNNEI. The CDR3 is made up of 13 amino acids. V was shortened by 6 bases and J by 5 bases, with 13 bases between the two germline ends. The CDR3 sequence is CASSTEGETEAFF. CDR3 sequence (DNA): TGTGCCAGCAGCACAGAGGGGGAGACTGAAGCTTTCTTT.

The chain couples TRBV11-3 to TRBJ2-7, with a tentative D call TRBD2 (5 bases). The germline CDR1 and CDR2 sequences are SGHNT and YENEEA. V shed 5 bases and J shed 6 bases, with 14 bases lying between them. This CDR3 has 13 amino acids. The CDR3: CASSAGLESEQYF. The CDR3 DNA follows: TGTGCCAGCAGCGCCGGACTGGAAAGCGAGCAGTACTTC.

The rearrangement links TRBV7-9 to TRBJ1-1; 7 positions match TRBD1. CDR3 length: 15 residues. CDR1 SEHNR and CDR2 FQNEAQ come from the germline V gene (reference sequence). Unmatched junction bases numbered 13, after V lost 5 bases and J lost 7 bases. In DNA form, the CDR3 reads TGTGCCAGCAGCCGCGGCAGTACAGGGGCCCTTGAAGCTTTCTTT. Its translation: CASSRGSTGALEAFF.

The chain joins TRBV7-2 to TRBJ1-3, with no clear D. Germline V lookup: CDR1 SGHTA, CDR2 FQGNSA. Trimming cost V 0 bases and J 1 base, with 4 bases left between them. This CDR3 region has 14 residues. The DNA for the CDR3 is TGTGCCAGCAGCTTAGCCGGGTCTGGAAACACCATATATTTT. It encodes CASSLAGSGNTIYF.

The chain recombines TRBV29-1 with TRBJ1-5, with 7 bases aligning to TRBD1. CDR1 and CDR2 (germline): SQVTM, ANQGSEA. Trimming removed 5 bases from V and 2 bases from J; junction bases left unmatched: 3. This CDR3 region has 13 residues. The CDR3 DNA is TGCAGCGTTCAAACAGGGGGCAATCAGCCCCAGCATTTT. It is translated as CSVQTGGNQPQHF.

This clone was recorded only once. This rearrangement joins TRBV6-6 to TRBJ1-1, with D perhaps matching TRBD1 (5 bases). Germline lookup yields CDR1 MNHNY and CDR2 SVGAGI (reference sequence). The length of the CDR3 is 12 residues. V gave up 11 bases and J gave up 1 base, with 11 bases separating them. The CDR3 DNA follows: TGTGCCGGGGGGGTCCCGAACACTGAAGCTTTCTTT. It codes for CAGGVPNTEAFF.

The rearrangement uses TRBV5-6 and TRBJ2-3; TRBD1 is a possible D gene (6 bases). The germline V gene encodes CDR1 SGHDT and CDR2 YYEEEE. V was trimmed by 5 bases and J by 1 base, leaving 17 bases between them. CDR3 size: 16 residues. The CDR3, as DNA: TGTGCCAGCAGGCAACAGGGAAGGTTGGGCACAGATACGCAGTATTTT. This translates into CASRQQGRLGTDTQYF.

The chain has TRBV5-4 and TRBJ1-5, with TRBD1 matching over 8 bases. This CDR3 region has 13 residues. Germline CDR1 reads SGHNT; CDR2 reads YYREEE (reference sequence). V lost 4 bases to trimming and J lost 4 bases; unmatched junction nucleotides: 1. CDR3 residues: CASSRDRNQPQHF. The DNA of the CDR3 is TGTGCCAGCAGCCGGGACAGGAATCAGCCCCAGCATTTT. Together with reference TRBV5-4 and TRBJ1-5, the CDR3 gives the full variable domain: ETGVTQSPTHLIKTRGQQVTLRCSSQSGHNTVSWYQQALGQGPQFIFQYYREEENGRGNFPPRFSGLQFPNYSSELNVNALELDDSALYLCASSRDRNQPQHFGDGTRLSIL.

The V gene is TRBV5-1, the J gene TRBJ1-1, with 7 nucleotides matching TRBD1. CDR3 size: 18 residues. From germline, CDR1 is SGHRS and CDR2 YFSETQ. V shed 3 bases and J 2 bases; nucleotides not matched to a gene: 16. The CDR3 spells CASSSLPTGNAGNTEAFF. The DNA for the CDR3 is TGCGCCAGCAGCTCATTGCCGACAGGGAACGCGGGTAACACTGAAGCTTTCTTT. Looking up the rest from reference TRBV5-1 and TRBJ1-1 gives the full variable domain: KAGVTQTPRYLIKTRGQQVTLSCSPISGHRSVSWYQQTPGQGLQFLFEYFSETQRNKGNFPGRFSGRQFSNSRSEMNVSTLELGDSALYLCASSSLPTGNAGNTEAFFGQGTRLTVV.

The gene calls are TRBV4-1 and TRBJ2-3; D not resolved. V lost 2 bases to trimming and J lost 0 bases, with 9 bases between them. This CDR3 contains 15 residues. Germline CDR1 MGHRA, CDR2 YSYEKL. The CDR3: CASSQRARSTDTQYF. In DNA, the CDR3 is TGCGCCAGCAGCCAACGCGCACGTAGCACAGATACGCAGTATTTT.

This clone appeared a single time. J is TRBJ2-7 and V is TRBV5-4, with a tentative D call TRBD1 (6 bases). Trimming cost V 4 bases and J 2 bases, with 13 bases left between them. This CDR3 comprises 14 residues. Per germline, CDR1 SGHNT and CDR2 YYREEE (reference sequence). The CDR3, as DNA: TGTGCCAGCAGCCCGGACAGTTCAGCCTACGAGCAGTACTTC. It encodes CASSPDSSAYEQYF.

The chain recombines TRBV5-6 with TRBJ1-2; D possibly corresponds to TRBD1 (5 bases). This CDR3 is 14 amino acids long. Trimming stripped 1 base from V and 5 bases from J, with 12 bases between. The germline CDR1 and CDR2 sequences are SGHDT and YYEEEE. The DNA for the CDR3 is TGTGCCAGCAGCTTGCGCTCAGGGACTTATGGCTACACCTTC. Protein product: CASSLRSGTYGYTF.

The chain links TRBV28 to TRBJ2-7; 9 nucleotides align to TRBD2. The V and J ends lost 5 bases and 1 base, in that order; junction bases with no gene match: 3. The CDR3 runs to 14 residues. CDR1 MDHEN and CDR2 SYDVKM come from the germline V gene. CDR3 region: CASSQAGGSYEQYF. Here the CDR3 DNA reads TGTGCCAGCAGTCAGGCGGGGGGGTCCTACGAGCAGTACTTC.

V and J are TRBV7-2 and TRBJ1-3; the match to TRBD1 covers 7 bases. The CDR3 sequence is 17 residues long. The germline V gene has CDR1 SGHTA and CDR2 FQGNSA. The junction had 6 bases not matched to a gene; V was cut back by 1 base and J by 0 bases. Here the CDR3 DNA reads TGTGCCAGCAGCTTAGTGGGCAGGGGGAACTCTGGAAACACCATATATTTT. This gives the protein CASSLVGRGNSGNTIYF.

This chain links TRBV30 with TRBJ1-3; 7 bases are shared with TRBD1. Trimming cost V 3 bases and J 0 bases; bases outside gene matches: 8. Germline V gene lookup returns CDR1 GTSNPN and CDR2 SVGIG (reference sequence). This CDR3 contains 16 residues. The CDR3 sequence is CAWSPGGQYSGNTIYF. DNA for the CDR3: TGTGCCTGGAGCCCCGGGGGACAGTACTCTGGAAACACCATATATTTT.

The chain uses TRBV7-9 and TRBJ2-4, with 7 positions matching TRBD2. Losses at the gene ends were 8 bases for V and 0 bases for J; bases not matched to a gene: 4. Looked up from germline, CDR1 is SEHNR and CDR2 is FQNEAQ (reference sequence). This CDR3 has 14 residues. This CDR3 is CASGGGLAKNIQYF. The CDR3 coding sequence is TGTGCCAGCGGGGGGGGGTTAGCCAAAAACATTCAGTACTTC. The full variable domain, in which reference TRBV7-9 and TRBJ2-4 provide the parts outside the CDR3, is DTGVSQNPRHKITKRGQNVTFRCDPISEHNRLYWYRQTLGQGPEFLTYFQNEAQLEKSRLLSDRFSAERPKGSFSTLEIQRTEQGDSAMYLCASGGGLAKNIQYFGAGTRLSVL.

This chain joins TRBV7-2 and TRBJ2-7; the D is unclear. The CDR3 sequence is 14 residues long. CDR1 and CDR2 (germline): SGHTA, FQGNSA. V lost 2 bases and J lost 0, with 8 bases in between. The chain's CDR3 is CASSLILSSYEQYF. CDR3 in DNA: TGTGCCAGCAGCTTAATTCTAAGCTCCTACGAGCAGTACTTC.

The chain links TRBV7-2 to TRBJ2-7; D ambiguous. V was shortened by 3 bases and J by 0 bases, with 6 bases between the two germline ends. The CDR3 runs 13 residues. The V gene's germline CDR1 is SGHTA and CDR2 FQGNSA. CDR3 nucleotides: TGTGCCAGCAGCTTGCCGAGCTCCTACGAGCAGTACTTC. This translates into CASSLPSSYEQYF.

This clone was detected only once. This chain connects TRBV4-1 to TRBJ2-3; D call uncertain. Germline CDR1 is MGHRA and CDR2 is YSYEKL. There are 14 residues in the CDR3. Trimming took 1 base from V and 3 from J, leaving 8 bases between them. CDR3 sequence: CASSQGLETDTQYF. In DNA, the CDR3 is TGCGCCAGCAGCCAAGGGCTAGAGACAGATACGCAGTATTTT.

The chain is built from TRBV6-1 and TRBJ1-4; tentatively, D is TRBD1 (6 bases). Germline V CDR1 and CDR2: MNHNS, SASEGT. CDR3 size: 14 residues. Between the trimmed V and J ends, which lost 8 bases and 0 bases, there was a span of 10 bases. The CDR3 spells CASARTATNEKLFF. The CDR3, as DNA: TGTGCCAGCGCCCGGACAGCAACTAATGAAAAACTGTTTTTT.

The rearrangement joins TRBV4-1 to TRBJ1-1, with D unresolved. Trimming stripped 4 bases from V and 0 bases from J, with 18 bases between. CDR1 MGHRA and CDR2 YSYEKL come from the germline V gene. This CDR3 contains 17 residues. The CDR3 DNA follows: TGCGCCAGCAGCCCCGGACGGACTCAAATTTTGAACACTGAAGCTTTCTTT. Its translation: CASSPGRTQILNTEAFF.

This clone was counted a single time. The chain uses TRBV2 and TRBJ1-6; D gene ambiguous. CDR1 and CDR2 (germline): SNHLY, FYNNEI. Trimming stripped 8 bases from V and 0 bases from J, with 8 bases between. CDR3 length: 14 amino acids. In DNA, the CDR3 is TGTGCCAGCGCGGCGAGCTCCTATAATTCACCCCTCCACTTT. Translation gives CASAASSYNSPLHF. Combining the CDR3 with reference TRBV2 and TRBJ1-6 gives the whole variable domain EPEVTQTPSHQVTQMGQEVILRCVPISNHLYFYWYRQILGQKVEFLVSFYNNEISEKSEIFDDQFSVERPDGSNFTLKIRSTKLEDSAMYFCASAASSYNSPLHFGNGTRLTVT.

The rearrangement links TRBV5-8 to TRBJ2-3; 7 bases match TRBD2. Germline V gives CDR1 SGHTS, CDR2 YDEGEE. The CDR3 spans 16 residues. V lost 4 bases and J lost 3; bases outside the gene matches: 11. CDR3 in amino acids: CASSRRGGGGTDTQYF. CDR3 bases: TGTGCCAGCAGCCGACGGGGCGGCGGGGGTACAGATACGCAGTATTTT.

The gene calls are TRBV1 and TRBJ1-2; no DNA check was done on the table's D call, TRBD1. TRBV1 is marked as a pseudogene. The CDR3 sequence is 16 residues long. The CDR3 coding sequence is TGCACCAGCAGCCGTTTAAGGGACAGGGGTAACTATGGCTACACCTTC. As protein: CTSSRLRDRGNYGYTF.

Comments on this clone: Other DNA variants within this sample encode the same CDR3. The V call is TRBV9, the J call TRBJ2-7; 10 bases align to TRBD1. CDR1 and CDR2 from the germline V gene are SGDLS and YYNGEE. Trimming removed 4 bases from V and 2 bases from J; junction bases left unmatched: 3. The CDR3 is made up of 14 amino acids. CDR3 coding DNA: TGTGCCAGCAGCACCGGACAGGGGGCCTACGAGCAGTACTTC. Its protein product is CASSTGQGAYEQYF.

The V and J genes are TRBV5-1 and TRBJ1-6; D is uncertain. Trimming shortened V by 0 bases and J by 10 bases, and 11 bases separated the two germline ends. Germline V gives CDR1 SGHRS, CDR2 YFSETQ. The CDR3 spans 14 residues. The CDR3 DNA is TGCGCCAGCAGCTTGGCCGGGTTTGGGTCACCCCTCCACTTT. Its translation is CASSLAGFGSPLHF.

This clone came up once. The chain is built from TRBV11-2 and TRBJ1-1; 9 bases line up with TRBD1. CDR1 and CDR2 from the germline V gene are SGHAT and FQNNGV. Germline trimming cut 5 bases from V and 3 bases from J; bases unmatched to any gene: 10. The length of the CDR3 is 16 residues. In DNA, the CDR3 is TGTGCCAGCAGCAAATACGCGGGACAGGGAGACACTGAAGCTTTCTTT. It specifies CASSKYAGQGDTEAFF. Based on the CDR3 plus reference TRBV11-2 and TRBJ1-1, the full variable domain is EAGVAQSPRYKIIEKRQSVAFWCNPISGHATLYWYQQILGQGPKLLIQFQNNGVVDDSQLPKDRFSAERLKGVDSTLKIQPAKLEDSAVYLCASSKYAGQGDTEAFFGQGTRLTVV.